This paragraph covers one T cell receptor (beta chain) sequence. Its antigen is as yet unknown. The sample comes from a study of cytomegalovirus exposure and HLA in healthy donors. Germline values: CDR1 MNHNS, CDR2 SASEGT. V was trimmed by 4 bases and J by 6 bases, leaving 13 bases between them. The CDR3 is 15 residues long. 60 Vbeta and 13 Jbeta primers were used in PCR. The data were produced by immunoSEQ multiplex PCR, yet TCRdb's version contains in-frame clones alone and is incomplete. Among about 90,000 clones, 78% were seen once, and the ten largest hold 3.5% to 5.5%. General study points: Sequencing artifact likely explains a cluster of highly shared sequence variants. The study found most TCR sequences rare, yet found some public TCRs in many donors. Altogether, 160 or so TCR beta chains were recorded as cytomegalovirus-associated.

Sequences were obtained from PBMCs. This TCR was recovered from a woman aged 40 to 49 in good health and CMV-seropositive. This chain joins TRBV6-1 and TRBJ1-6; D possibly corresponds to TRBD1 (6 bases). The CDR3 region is CASSGHRQVNSPLHF. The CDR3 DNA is TGTGCCAGCAGTGGTCACAGACAGGTTAATTCACCCCTCCACTTT.